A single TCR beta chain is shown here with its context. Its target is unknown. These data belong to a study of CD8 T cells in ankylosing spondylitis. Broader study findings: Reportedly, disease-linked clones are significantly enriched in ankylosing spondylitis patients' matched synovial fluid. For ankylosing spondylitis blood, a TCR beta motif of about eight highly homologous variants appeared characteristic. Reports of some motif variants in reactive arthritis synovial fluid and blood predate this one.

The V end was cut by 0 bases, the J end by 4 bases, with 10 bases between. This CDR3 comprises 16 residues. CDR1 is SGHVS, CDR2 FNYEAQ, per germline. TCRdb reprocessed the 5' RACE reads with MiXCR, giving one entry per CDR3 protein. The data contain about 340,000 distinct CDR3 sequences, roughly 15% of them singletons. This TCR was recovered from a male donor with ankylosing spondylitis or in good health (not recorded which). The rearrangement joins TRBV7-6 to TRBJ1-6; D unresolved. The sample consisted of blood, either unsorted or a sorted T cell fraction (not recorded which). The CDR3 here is CASSLARAGYNSPLHF. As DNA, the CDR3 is TGTGCCAGCAGCTTAGCGCGGGCAGGTTATAATTCACCCCTCCACTTT.